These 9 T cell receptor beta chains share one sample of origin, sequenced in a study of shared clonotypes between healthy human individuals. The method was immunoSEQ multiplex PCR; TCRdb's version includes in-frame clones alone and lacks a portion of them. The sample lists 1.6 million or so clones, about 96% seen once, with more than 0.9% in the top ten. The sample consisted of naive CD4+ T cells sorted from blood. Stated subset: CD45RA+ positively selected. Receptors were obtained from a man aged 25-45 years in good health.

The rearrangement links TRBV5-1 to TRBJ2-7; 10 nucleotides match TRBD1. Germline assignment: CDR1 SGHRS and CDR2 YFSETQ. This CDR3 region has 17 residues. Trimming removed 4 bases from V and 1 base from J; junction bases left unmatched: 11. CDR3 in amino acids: CASSRDRGTKGSYEQYF. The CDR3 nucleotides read TGCGCCAGCAGCCGGGACAGGGGAACGAAGGGATCCTACGAGCAGTACTTC.

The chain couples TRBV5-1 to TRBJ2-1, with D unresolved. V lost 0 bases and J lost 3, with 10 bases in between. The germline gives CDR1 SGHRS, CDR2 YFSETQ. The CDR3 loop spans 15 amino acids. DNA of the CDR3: TGCGCCAGCAGCTTGGTTGTTCGAAGCTACAATGAGCAGTTCTTC. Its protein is CASSLVVRSYNEQFF.

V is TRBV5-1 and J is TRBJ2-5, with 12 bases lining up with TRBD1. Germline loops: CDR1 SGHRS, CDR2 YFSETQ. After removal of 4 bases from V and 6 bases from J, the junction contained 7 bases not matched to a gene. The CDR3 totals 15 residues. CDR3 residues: CASSAGTGGRKTQYF. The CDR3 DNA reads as TGCGCCAGCAGCGCCGGGACAGGGGGCAGGAAGACCCAGTACTTC. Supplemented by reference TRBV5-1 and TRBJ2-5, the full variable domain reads KAGVTQTPRYLIKTRGQQVTLSCSPISGHRSVSWYQQTPGQGLQFLFEYFSETQRNKGNFPGRFSGRQFSNSRSEMNVSTLELGDSALYLCASSAGTGGRKTQYFGPGTRLLVL.

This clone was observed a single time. In DNA form, the CDR3 reads TGTGCCAGCAGCTTAGCTTGGGGCGGCACTGAAGCTTTCTTT. This sequence encodes CASSLAWGGTEAFF. The chain employs TRBV7-2 and TRBJ1-1; D is perhaps TRBD1 (5 bases). This CDR3 is 14 amino acids long. V was pared by 0 bases and J by 4 bases, with 9 bases between. The V gene's germline CDR1 is SGHTA and CDR2 FQGNSA.

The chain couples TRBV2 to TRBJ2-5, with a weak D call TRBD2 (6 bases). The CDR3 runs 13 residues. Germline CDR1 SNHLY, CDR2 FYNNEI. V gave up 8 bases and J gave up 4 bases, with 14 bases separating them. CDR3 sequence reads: CASSWEAGETQYF. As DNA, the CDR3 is TGTGCCAGCTCGTGGGAAGCGGGAGAGACCCAGTACTTC.

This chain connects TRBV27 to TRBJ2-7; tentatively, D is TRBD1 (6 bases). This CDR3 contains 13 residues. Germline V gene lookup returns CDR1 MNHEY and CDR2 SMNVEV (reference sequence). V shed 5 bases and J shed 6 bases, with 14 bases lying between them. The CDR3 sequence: CASSPRGPLEQYF. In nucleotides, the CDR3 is TGTGCCAGCAGTCCCAGGGGTCCACTCGAGCAGTACTTC.

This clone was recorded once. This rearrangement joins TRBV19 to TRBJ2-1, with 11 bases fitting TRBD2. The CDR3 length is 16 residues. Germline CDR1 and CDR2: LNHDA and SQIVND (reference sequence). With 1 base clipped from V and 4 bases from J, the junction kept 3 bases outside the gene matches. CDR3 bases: TGTGCCAGTAGTATAGGACTAGCGGGACCTTACAATGAGCAGTTCTTC. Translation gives CASSIGLAGPYNEQFF.

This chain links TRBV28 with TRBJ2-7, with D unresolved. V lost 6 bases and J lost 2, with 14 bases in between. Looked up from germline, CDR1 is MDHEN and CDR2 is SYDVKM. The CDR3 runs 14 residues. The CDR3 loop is CASSPRLDAYEQYF. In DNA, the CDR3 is TGTGCCAGCAGCCCCCGGCTGGACGCCTACGAGCAGTACTTC.

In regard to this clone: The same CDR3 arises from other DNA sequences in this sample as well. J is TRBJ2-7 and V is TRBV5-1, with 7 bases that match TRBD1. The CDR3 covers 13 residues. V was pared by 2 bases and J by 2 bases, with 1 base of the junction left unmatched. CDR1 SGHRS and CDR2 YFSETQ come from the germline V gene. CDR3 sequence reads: CASSLDRAYEQYF. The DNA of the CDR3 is TGCGCCAGCAGCTTAGACAGGGCCTACGAGCAGTACTTC.